Below, 13 T cell receptor beta chains from the same sample are listed, as sequenced in a study of response to subunit inactivated influenza vaccine (dated by TCRdb to the late 2010s). Library method: RT-PCR. The data were produced on an Illumina HiSeq 2500. The public reads were reprocessed in TCRdb via fastp at Q25 and MiXCR, keeping in-frame beta chains. One record per CDR3 amino acid sequence lists the most common genes and DNA. This sample lists around 300,000 distinct CDR3 sequences; about 20% were detected once. The ten largest clones capture over 9% of the sample. The sequences come from PBMCs from blood, collected less than 22 months after vaccination. The source of these receptors is a man between 50 and 70 years old who received an inactivated influenza vaccine. Donor details come from another sample of the same person, matched by shared clones.

This chain joins TRBV4-3 and TRBJ2-2, with D perhaps matching TRBD2 (6 bases). The CDR3 is 16 residues long. Trimming took off 0 bases at V and 5 bases at J, with 13 bases between the two ends. Germline V gene lookup returns CDR1 LGHNA and CDR2 YSLEER. This CDR3 reads CASSQEGGRWTGELFF. In nucleotides, the CDR3 is TGCGCCAGCAGCCAAGAGGGGGGTAGGTGGACCGGGGAGCTGTTTTTT.

This clonotype was found a few times. The chain has TRBV5-1 and TRBJ2-4, with TRBD2 as a possible D gene (6 bases). V was clipped by 0 bases and J by 5 bases, with 9 bases between them. The CDR3 spans 14 residues. Germline CDR1 and CDR2: SGHRS and YFSETQ. Here the CDR3 DNA reads TGCGCCAGCAGCTTGGAGCGGGCGGAAAACATTCAGTACTTC. This translates into CASSLERAENIQYF.

The chain uses TRBV2 and TRBJ2-5, with D perhaps matching TRBD2 (6 bases). The germline gives CDR1 SNHLY, CDR2 FYNNEI. The CDR3 runs 15 residues. Trimming removed 9 bases at V and 1 base at J, with 18 bases between. For the CDR3, the DNA is TGTGCCAGGCCTAGCGTCGGGGGACTCCAAGAGACCCAGTACTTC. This translates into CARPSVGGLQETQYF.

The rearrangement uses TRBV29-1 and TRBJ1-1; D gene unclear. CDR3 size: 15 residues. Trimming removed 6 bases at V and 1 base at J, with 18 bases between. Germline values: CDR1 SQVTM, CDR2 ANQGSEA. The CDR3 loop reads CSVFPPRGKNTEAFF. The CDR3, as DNA: TGCAGCGTGTTCCCCCCTCGGGGAAAGAACACTGAAGCTTTCTTT.

The chain carries TRBV6-5 and TRBJ1-1, with unresolved D. Per the germline V gene, CDR1 is MNHEY and CDR2 is SVGAGI. The V and J ends lost 0 bases and 0 bases respectively, with 11 bases between them. The CDR3 is 16 residues long. The CDR3 loop reads CASSYSKTLLNTEAFF. DNA of the CDR3: TGTGCCAGCAGTTACTCGAAGACATTGTTGAACACTGAAGCTTTCTTT.

The sample holds a few counts of this clonotype. The chain uses TRBV29-1 and TRBJ2-3; 8 bases map to TRBD2. The CDR3 loop spans 15 amino acids. V gave up 6 bases and J gave up 4 bases; unmatched junction bases: 12. CDR1 and CDR2 (germline): SQVTM, ANQGSEA. The CDR3: CSVRSGSRGADTQYF. In DNA form, the CDR3 reads TGCAGCGTCAGAAGCGGGAGTAGAGGCGCAGATACGCAGTATTTT.

This clonotype has only a few counts. V gene TRBV12-3 or TRBV12-4 combines with J gene TRBJ2-5; 13 nucleotides line up with TRBD2. The length of the CDR3 is 17 residues. Germline trimming cut 6 bases from V and 2 bases from J; bases unmatched to any gene: 9. The CDR3 is CASSTRGTSGVQETQYF. The CDR3 nucleotides read TGTGCCAGCAGCACCAGAGGGACTAGCGGGGTTCAAGAGACCCAGTACTTC.

This clonotype was recorded many times. The chain joins TRBV6-2 or TRBV6-3 to TRBJ1-5; the D gene is possibly TRBD1 (5 bases). There are 15 residues in the CDR3. Germline V gene data show CDR1 as MNHEY and CDR2 as SVGEGT. Trimming removed 2 bases from V and 6 bases from J, with 14 bases in between. This CDR3 is CASSYGQGSPQPQHF. The CDR3 nucleotides are TGTGCCAGCAGTTACGGTCAGGGATCGCCTCAGCCCCAGCATTTT.

In this sample, this clonotype turned up many times. V is TRBV7-9 and J is TRBJ1-5; D is ambiguous. The germline CDR1 and CDR2 sequences are SEHNR and FQNEAQ (reference sequence). The CDR3 totals 13 residues. Trimming left V 1 base short and J 6 bases short, with 7 bases between. This CDR3 reads CASSLDGGQPQHF. The CDR3 DNA reads TGTGCCAGCAGCTTAGATGGTGGTCAGCCCCAGCATTTT.

The V gene is TRBV20-1, the J gene TRBJ1-1; D is ambiguous. Trimming removed 6 bases at V and 1 base at J, with 12 bases between. The CDR3 is 13 residues long. In germline, CDR1 is DFQATT, CDR2 SNEGSKA (reference sequence). CDR3 sequence reads: CSAIPLGNTEAFF. As DNA, the CDR3 is TGCAGTGCAATACCCCTAGGGAACACTGAAGCTTTCTTT.

This clonotype was recorded a few times. This chain uses TRBV4-1 with TRBJ1-6; D not certain. The V and J ends lost 1 base and 8 bases respectively, with 15 bases between them. This CDR3 has 16 amino acids. CDR1 is MGHRA, CDR2 YSYEKL, per germline. Here the CDR3 reads CASSQGYGSLHSPLHF. The CDR3 DNA reads as TGCGCCAGCAGCCAAGGATATGGAAGCCTCCATTCACCCCTCCACTTT.

This clonotype came up a few times. The CDR3 nucleotides read TGTGCCAGCAGACCTACAGACAGGGGGAGGGGTGGCTACACCTTC. Translating gives CASRPTDRGRGGYTF. The chain recombines TRBV6-1 with TRBJ1-2; 9 bases line up with TRBD1. V gave up 6 bases and J gave up 7 bases; unmatched junction bases: 12. The CDR3 is made up of 15 amino acids. CDR1 is MNHNS and CDR2 is SASEGT in the germline V gene.

The gene calls are TRBV24-1 and TRBJ2-3, with a tentative D call TRBD1 (5 bases). Germline values: CDR1 KGHDR, CDR2 SFDVKD. The CDR3 has 14 amino acids. The ends were cut back, 9 bases at V and 0 bases at J, with 12 bases in the middle. CDR3 sequence reads: CATQGGYSTDTQYF. CDR3 coding DNA: TGTGCCACCCAGGGCGGATATAGCACAGATACGCAGTATTTT.